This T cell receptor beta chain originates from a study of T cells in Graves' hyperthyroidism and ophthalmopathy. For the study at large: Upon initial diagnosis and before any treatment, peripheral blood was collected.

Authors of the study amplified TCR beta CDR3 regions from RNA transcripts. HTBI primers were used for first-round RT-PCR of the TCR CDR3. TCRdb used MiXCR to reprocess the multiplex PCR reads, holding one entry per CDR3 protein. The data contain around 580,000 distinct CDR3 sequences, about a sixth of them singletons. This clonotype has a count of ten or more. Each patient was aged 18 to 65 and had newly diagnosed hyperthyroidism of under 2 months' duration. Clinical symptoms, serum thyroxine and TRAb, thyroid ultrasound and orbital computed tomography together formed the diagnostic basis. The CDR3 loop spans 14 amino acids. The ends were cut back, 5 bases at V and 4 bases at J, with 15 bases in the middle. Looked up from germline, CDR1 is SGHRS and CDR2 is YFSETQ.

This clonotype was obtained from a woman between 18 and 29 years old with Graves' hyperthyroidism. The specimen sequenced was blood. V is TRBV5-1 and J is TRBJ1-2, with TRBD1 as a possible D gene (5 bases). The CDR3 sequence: CASRDSGGTYGYTF. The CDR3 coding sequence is TGCGCCAGCAGGGATTCGGGGGGGACCTATGGCTACACCTTC.